Below, one T cell receptor beta chain is given with its context. Its specificity is not known. V lost 4 bases, J lost 2 bases, and 20 bases lay in between. CDR1 is SGHNT and CDR2 is YYREEE in the germline V gene (reference sequence). The CDR3 length is 17 residues. The data were obtained in a study of CD8 T cells in Susac syndrome. Study observations and caveats: As the study acknowledged, the number of individuals who were part of its TCR sequencing and HLA analysis was relatively small.

In blood CD8+ and CD4+ T cells, TCR beta underwent sequencing. Healthy donors constituted the control group, matched for age and sex. An amount of RNA that ranged from about 0.45 to 1 ug was reverse transcribed with random hexamers. The authors amplified TCR beta CDR3 across 54 Vbeta and 13 Jbeta using immunoSEQ multiplex PCR. TCRdb recomputed calls from the immunoSEQ multiplex PCR reads with MiXCR, one row per CDR3 protein. The sample includes approximately 65,000 distinct CDR3 sequences, just over 90% of them seen just once. Sequenced input: CD8+ T cells from PBMCs. The chain joins TRBV5-4 to TRBJ2-3; no definite D call. The origin of this receptor is a human donor in good health. The CDR3 spells CASSRNLGPGLTDTQYF. DNA for the CDR3: TGTGCCAGCAGCCGCAATTTAGGACCCGGCCTCACAGATACGCAGTATTTT. The full variable domain, completed using reference TRBV5-4 and TRBJ2-3, is ETGVTQSPTHLIKTRGQQVTLRCSSQSGHNTVSWYQQALGQGPQFIFQYYREEENGRGNFPPRFSGLQFPNYSSELNVNALELDDSALYLCASSRNLGPGLTDTQYFGPGTRLTVL.